Below, 19 T cell receptor beta chains from the same sample are listed, as sequenced in a study of blood T cell repertoires in COVID-19. The protocol was immunoSEQ multiplex PCR, while the TCRdb copy is restricted to in-frame clones and leaves out a portion. The data show 200,000 to 300,000 clones, about 87% seen once. The sequenced sample was PBMCs or T cells enriched from blood (not recorded which). These TCRs come from a woman aged 40 to 50 with acute COVID-19.

The chain recombines TRBV9 with TRBJ1-6; tentative D call: TRBD1 (5 bases). The CDR3 sequence is 14 residues long. V shed 5 bases and J shed 9 bases, with 15 bases lying between them. In germline, CDR1 is SGDLS, CDR2 YYNGEE. Here the CDR3 reads CASSDRQKSSPLHF. The CDR3 DNA reads as TGTGCCAGCAGTGACAGACAAAAAAGTTCACCCCTCCACTTT.

The chain combines TRBV30 with TRBJ1-5; TRBD1 is a possible D gene (5 bases). The germline CDR1 and CDR2 sequences are GTSNPN and SVGIG (reference sequence). V lost 3 bases to trimming and J lost 6 bases, with 12 bases between them. This CDR3 is built from 13 residues. The CDR3 coding sequence is TGTGCCTGGAGCGATCAGGGAGGTCAGCCCCAGCATTTT. The encoded protein is CAWSDQGGQPQHF. The complete variable domain, with remaining parts taken from reference TRBV30 and TRBJ1-5, reads SQTIHQWPATLVQPVGSPLSLECTVEGTSNPNLYWYRQAAGRGLQLLFYSVGIGQISSEVPQNLSASRPQDRQFILSSKKLLLSDSGFYLCAWSDQGGQPQHFGDGTRLSIL.

This clone showed up just once. V usage is TRBV7-8 and J usage is TRBJ2-7; 8 bases align to TRBD2. V shed 3 bases and J 2 bases; nucleotides not matched to a gene: 0. CDR3 length equals 13 residues. Looked up from germline, CDR1 is SGHVS and CDR2 is FQNEAQ. The CDR3 protein is CASSFGGAYEQYF. The CDR3 DNA follows: TGTGCCAGCAGCTTCGGGGGGGCCTACGAGCAGTACTTC.

V gene TRBV30 combines with J gene TRBJ2-1, with 16 bases identical to TRBD2. There are 15 residues in the CDR3. Germline loops: CDR1 GTSNPN, CDR2 SVGIG (reference sequence). CDR3 residues: CAPGLAGGPHNEQFF. Written as DNA, the CDR3 is TGTGCTCCGGGACTAGCGGGGGGGCCCCACAATGAGCAGTTCTTC.

J is TRBJ2-5 and V is TRBV9, with 16 bases identical to TRBD2. In germline, CDR1 is SGDLS, CDR2 YYNGEE. CDR3 length: 17 residues. The V segment lost 4 bases and the J segment 5 bases; nucleotides outside the gene matches: 8. The CDR3 loop is CASSPPGTSGGAETQYF. CDR3 DNA sequence: TGTGCCAGCAGCCCCCCCGGGACTAGCGGGGGGGCGGAGACCCAGTACTTC.

The J gene is TRBJ2-4, the V gene TRBV7-8, with 7 positions matching TRBD2. CDR3 length equals 15 residues. Germline trimming cut 3 bases from V and 7 bases from J; bases unmatched to any gene: 9. In germline, CDR1 is SGHVS, CDR2 FQNEAQ. The CDR3 loop is CASSFPLGTNNIQYF. The CDR3 bases are TGTGCCAGCAGCTTTCCCCTCGGGACTAACAACATTCAGTACTTC.

This clone was picked up one time. In DNA, the CDR3 is TGCGCCAGCAGCCCTAGACTAGCGGGGACCGGCGAGCAGTACTTC. As protein: CASSPRLAGTGEQYF. The chain is built from TRBV4-3 and TRBJ2-7, with TRBD2 matching over 11 bases. This CDR3 region has 15 residues. After removal of 4 bases from V and 6 bases from J, the junction contained 8 bases not matched to a gene. In germline, CDR1 is LGHNA, CDR2 YSLEER.

The chain combines TRBV19 with TRBJ2-3; D remains unclear. The CDR3 has 13 residues. The ends were cut back, 5 bases at V and 2 bases at J, with 8 bases in the middle. Germline values: CDR1 LNHDA, CDR2 SQIVND (reference sequence). CDR3 residues: CASSFTVTDTQYF. As DNA, the CDR3 is TGTGCCAGTAGTTTTACAGTCACAGATACGCAGTATTTT. Drawing the rest from reference TRBV19 and TRBJ2-3, the complete variable domain is DGGITQSPKYLFRKEGQNVTLSCEQNLNHDAMYWYRQDPGQGLRLIYYSQIVNDFQKGDIAEGYSVSREKKESFPLTVTSAQKNPTAFYLCASSFTVTDTQYFGPGTRLTVL.

The rearrangement joins TRBV6-4 to TRBJ2-1, with 9 bases lining up with TRBD1. This CDR3 contains 15 residues. V lost 1 base, J lost 4 bases, and 2 bases stayed unmatched. The germline V gene has CDR1 MRHNA and CDR2 SNTAGT. The CDR3 loop is CASSDYRGPYNEQFF. The CDR3 coding sequence is TGTGCCAGCAGTGACTACAGGGGGCCATACAATGAGCAGTTCTTC.

Worth noting for this clone: The junction and the germline gene differ at one end; a read error may be behind it. The chain recombines TRBV5-1 with TRBJ1-5, with 9 bases aligning to TRBD1. Germline V CDR1 and CDR2: SGHRS, YFSETQ. The CDR3 totals 14 residues. The CDR3 bases are TGCGCCAGCAGCCCGGGACAGGGTAATCGGCCCCAGCATTTT. Amino acids: CASSPGQGNRPQHF.

The chain couples TRBV7-2 to TRBJ2-2, with 9 bases aligning to TRBD2. After removal of 2 bases from V and 4 bases from J, the junction contained 2 bases not matched to a gene. CDR1 SGHTA and CDR2 FQGNSA come from the germline V gene. This CDR3 is built from 15 residues. CDR3 DNA sequence: TGTGCCAGCAGCTTATCACTAGCGGGCACCGGGGAGCTGTTTTTT. Translation gives CASSLSLAGTGELFF.

This clone was picked up one time. V gene TRBV27 combines with J gene TRBJ1-3; weak D call: TRBD1 (6 bases). Germline V gene sequence: CDR1 MNHEY, CDR2 SMNVEV (reference sequence). CDR3 length: 15 amino acids. V dropped 6 bases and J dropped 2 bases, with 14 bases sitting between them. The CDR3 DNA sequence: TGTGCCAGCAGGAAACAGGGTACGGCTGGAAACACCATATATTTT. Amino acid sequence: CASRKQGTAGNTIYF.

The chain joins TRBV7-2 to TRBJ2-3; TRBD1 matches at 9 bases. In germline, CDR1 is SGHTA, CDR2 FQGNSA. The CDR3 is made up of 15 amino acids. After removal of 4 bases from V and 3 bases from J, the junction contained 5 bases not matched to a gene. CDR3 loop: CASSSHRGRTDTQYF. CDR3 coding DNA: TGTGCCAGCAGCTCCCACAGGGGGCGAACAGATACGCAGTATTTT.

This rearrangement joins TRBV5-1 to TRBJ1-1; weak D call: TRBD1 (6 bases). V shed 2 bases and J shed 7 bases, with 12 bases lying between them. The germline V gene encodes CDR1 SGHRS and CDR2 YFSETQ. The CDR3 extends over 13 amino acids. The CDR3 protein is CASSLGGSSEAFF. The CDR3 bases are TGCGCCAGCAGCTTAGGGGGTAGTAGTGAAGCTTTCTTT.

The chain combines TRBV6-5 with TRBJ2-1; a possible D gene is TRBD2 (6 bases). The CDR3 runs to 15 residues. Trimming stripped 5 bases from V and 3 bases from J, with 14 bases between. Germline V gives CDR1 MNHEY, CDR2 SVGAGI. CDR3 amino acids: CASSQPLADYNEQFF. CDR3 nucleotide sequence: TGTGCCAGCAGTCAACCACTAGCTGACTACAATGAGCAGTTCTTC.

This clone was seen just once. The chain is built from TRBV30 and TRBJ1-5; no reliable D call. Trimming stripped 1 base from V and 3 bases from J, with 10 bases between. The CDR3 consists of 14 residues. The germline gives CDR1 GTSNPN, CDR2 SVGIG (reference sequence). The chain's CDR3 is CAWSGHSTNQPQHF. The CDR3 region has the DNA TGTGCCTGGAGTGGCCACAGTACCAATCAGCCCCAGCATTTT.

The chain carries TRBV3-1 (or the pseudogene TRBV3-2) and TRBJ2-2, with unresolved D. Germline values: CDR1 LGHDT, CDR2 YNNKEL (reference sequence). With 1 base removed from V and 5 bases from J, the gap between germline ends came to 8 bases. The CDR3 runs 14 residues. CDR3 sequence reads: CASSQVRVTGELFF. DNA of the CDR3: TGTGCCAGCAGCCAAGTCCGGGTAACCGGGGAGCTGTTTTTT.

J is TRBJ2-1 and V is TRBV24-1, with TRBD2 as a possible D gene (6 bases). V gave up 9 bases and J gave up 4 bases, with 12 bases separating them. Germline loops: CDR1 KGHDR, CDR2 SFDVKD. The CDR3 runs 13 residues. The CDR3 region has the DNA TGTGCCACCCACGGGGGAAATTACAATGAGCAGTTCTTC. This gives the protein CATHGGNYNEQFF.

The chain joins TRBV29-1 to TRBJ2-3; 13 nucleotides line up with TRBD2. The CDR3 covers 17 residues. The trim removed 5 bases at V and 6 bases at J, leaving 14 bases unmatched. The germline V gene encodes CDR1 SQVTM and CDR2 ANQGSEA. The CDR3 protein is CSVSGVRGLAGADTQYF. The CDR3 DNA reads as TGCAGCGTTTCAGGCGTTCGAGGACTAGCGGGAGCGGATACGCAGTATTTT.